This T cell receptor beta chain was sequenced in a study of blood T cell repertoires in COVID-19. About the study: T cells, B-cell-depleted T cells, or PBMCs provided the cDNA or gDNA that served as material.

TCRdb's copy holds only in-frame clones and misses some; the assay was immunoSEQ multiplex PCR. In the table there are about 120,000 clones, 78% of which are singletons. V gave up 7 bases and J gave up 5 bases; unmatched junction bases: 7. The V gene's germline CDR1 is MDHEN and CDR2 SYDVKM. There are 15 residues in the CDR3. The chain recombines TRBV28 with TRBJ2-1, with TRBD2 matching over 11 bases. The sequenced sample consisted of peripheral blood. This clonotype originated in a man between 65 and 85 years old with acute or convalescent COVID-19. As DNA, the CDR3 is TGTGCCAGCACCGTCTTAGCGGGGGGGAACAATGAGCAGTTCTTC. Encoded protein: CASTVLAGGNNEQFF.